Below, one T cell receptor (beta chain) is given with its context. Its target is not known. The source of the sample is a study of cytomegalovirus exposure and HLA in healthy donors. Findings of the study overall: The tendency of first-cohort TCR clusters to co-occur in the 120 or so validation repertoires was the finding of a later analysis. Cytomegalovirus status, reportedly, was diagnosed with high specificity and sensitivity by the classifier. Rare TCR sequences dominated, though some public TCRs recurred in many donors.

Trimming cost V 4 bases and J 0 bases, with 9 bases left between them. Germline V lookup: CDR1 SQVTM, CDR2 ANQGSEA. The CDR3 is made up of 13 amino acids. The table came from immunoSEQ multiplex PCR; TCRdb's copy has only in-frame clones and leaves some out. Altogether some 44,000 clones are present, approximately 90% being singletons, with the ten largest covering approximately 5.4%. The origin of this receptor is a man between 18 and 35 years old in good health and CMV-seronegative. This chain links TRBV29-1 with TRBJ1-1; TRBD1 is a possible D gene (6 bases). The specimen sequenced was PBMCs. The CDR3 spells CSVGQAVNTEAFF. The CDR3 nucleotides read TGCAGCGTTGGACAGGCCGTGAACACTGAAGCTTTCTTT.